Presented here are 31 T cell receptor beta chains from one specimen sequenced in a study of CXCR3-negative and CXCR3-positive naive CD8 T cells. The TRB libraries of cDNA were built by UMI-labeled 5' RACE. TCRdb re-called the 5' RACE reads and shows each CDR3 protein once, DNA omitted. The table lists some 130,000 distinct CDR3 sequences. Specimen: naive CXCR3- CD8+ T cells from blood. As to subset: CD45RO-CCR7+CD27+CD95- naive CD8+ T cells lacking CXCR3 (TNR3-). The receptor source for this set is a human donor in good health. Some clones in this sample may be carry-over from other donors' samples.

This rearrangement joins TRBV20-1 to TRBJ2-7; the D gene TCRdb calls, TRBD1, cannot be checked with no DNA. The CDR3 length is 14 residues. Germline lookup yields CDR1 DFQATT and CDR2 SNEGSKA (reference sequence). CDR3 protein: CSARDRAKAYEQYF.

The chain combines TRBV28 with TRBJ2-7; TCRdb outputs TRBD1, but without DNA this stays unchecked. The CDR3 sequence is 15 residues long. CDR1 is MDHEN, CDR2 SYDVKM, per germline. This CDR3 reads CASSFGTVPAYEQYF.

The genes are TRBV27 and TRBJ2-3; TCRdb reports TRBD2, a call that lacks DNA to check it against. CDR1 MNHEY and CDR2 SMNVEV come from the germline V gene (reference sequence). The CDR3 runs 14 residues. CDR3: CASTTSHSLDTQYF.

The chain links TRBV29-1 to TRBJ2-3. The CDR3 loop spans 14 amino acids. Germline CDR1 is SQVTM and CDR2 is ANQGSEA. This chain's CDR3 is CSVESWATTDTQYF.

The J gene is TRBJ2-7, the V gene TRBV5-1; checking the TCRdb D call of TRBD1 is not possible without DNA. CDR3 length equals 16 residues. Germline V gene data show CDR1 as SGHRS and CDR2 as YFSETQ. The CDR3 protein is CASSLDTGALTSEQYF. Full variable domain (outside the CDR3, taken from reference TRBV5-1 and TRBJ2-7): KAGVTQTPRYLIKTRGQQVTLSCSPISGHRSVSWYQQTPGQGLQFLFEYFSETQRNKGNFPGRFSGRQFSNSRSEMNVSTLELGDSALYLCASSLDTGALTSEQYFGPGTRLTVT.

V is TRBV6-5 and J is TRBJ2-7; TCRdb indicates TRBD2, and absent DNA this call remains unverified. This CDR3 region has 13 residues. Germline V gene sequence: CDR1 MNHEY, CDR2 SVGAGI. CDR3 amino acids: CASRLGLPYEQYF.

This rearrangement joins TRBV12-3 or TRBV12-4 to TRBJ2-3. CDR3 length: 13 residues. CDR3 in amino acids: CASSLELHDTQYF.

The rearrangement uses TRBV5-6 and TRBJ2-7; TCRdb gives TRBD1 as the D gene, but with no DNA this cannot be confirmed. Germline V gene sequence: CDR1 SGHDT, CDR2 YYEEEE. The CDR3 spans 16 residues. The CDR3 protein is CASSKMTPTGHGEQYF.

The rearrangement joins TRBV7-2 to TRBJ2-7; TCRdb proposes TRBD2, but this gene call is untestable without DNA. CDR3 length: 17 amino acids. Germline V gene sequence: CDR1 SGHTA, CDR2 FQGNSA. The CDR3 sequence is CASTGTRGTSGIYGQYF.

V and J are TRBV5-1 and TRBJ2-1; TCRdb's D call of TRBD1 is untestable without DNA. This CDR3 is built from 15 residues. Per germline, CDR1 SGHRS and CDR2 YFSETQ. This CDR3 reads CASSLEQGSYNEQFF.

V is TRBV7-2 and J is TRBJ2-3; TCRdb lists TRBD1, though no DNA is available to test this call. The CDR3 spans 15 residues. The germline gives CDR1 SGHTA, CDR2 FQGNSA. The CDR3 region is CASSLGGWGTDTQYF.

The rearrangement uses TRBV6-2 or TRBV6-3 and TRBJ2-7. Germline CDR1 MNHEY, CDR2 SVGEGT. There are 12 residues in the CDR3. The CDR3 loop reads CASSYSGPRQYF.

The CDR3 sequence is CSVMASGSIRPYEQYF. The V gene is TRBV29-1, the J gene TRBJ2-7; TCRdb designates TRBD2, a call that cannot be tested without DNA. The CDR3 has 16 amino acids. Germline V lookup: CDR1 SQVTM, CDR2 ANQGSEA.

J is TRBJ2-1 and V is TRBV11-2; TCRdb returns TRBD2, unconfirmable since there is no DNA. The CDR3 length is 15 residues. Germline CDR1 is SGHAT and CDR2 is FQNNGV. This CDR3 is CASSELAGGYNEQFF.

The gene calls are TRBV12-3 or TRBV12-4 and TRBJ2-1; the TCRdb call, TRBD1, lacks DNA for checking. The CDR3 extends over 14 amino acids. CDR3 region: CASRAPGAYNEQFF.

CDR3 protein: CAILGVPSYEQYF. V gene TRBV7-9 combines with J gene TRBJ2-7; the TCRdb D gene call, TRBD1, has no DNA to confirm it. Germline CDR1 is SEHNR and CDR2 is FQNEAQ (reference sequence). CDR3 length: 13 amino acids.

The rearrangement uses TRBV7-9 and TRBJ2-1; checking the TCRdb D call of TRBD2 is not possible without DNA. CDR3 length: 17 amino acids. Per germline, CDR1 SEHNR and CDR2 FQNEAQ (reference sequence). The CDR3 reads CASSPSTSGSSYNEQFF.

The CDR3 loop is CASSPKQGFHEQYF. The V gene is TRBV5-1, the J gene TRBJ2-7. Germline CDR1 and CDR2: SGHRS and YFSETQ. The CDR3 has 14 residues.

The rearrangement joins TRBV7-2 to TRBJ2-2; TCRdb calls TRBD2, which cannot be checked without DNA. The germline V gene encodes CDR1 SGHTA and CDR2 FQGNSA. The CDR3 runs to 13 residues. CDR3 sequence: CASRALGTGELFF.

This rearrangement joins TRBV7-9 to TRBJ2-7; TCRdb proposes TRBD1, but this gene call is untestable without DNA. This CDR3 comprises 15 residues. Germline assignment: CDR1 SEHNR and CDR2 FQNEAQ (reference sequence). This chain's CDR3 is CASSSPWDREDEQYF.

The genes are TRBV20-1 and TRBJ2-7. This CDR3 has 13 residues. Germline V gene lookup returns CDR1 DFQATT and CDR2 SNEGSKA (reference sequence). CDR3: CSAKDRLTYEQYF.

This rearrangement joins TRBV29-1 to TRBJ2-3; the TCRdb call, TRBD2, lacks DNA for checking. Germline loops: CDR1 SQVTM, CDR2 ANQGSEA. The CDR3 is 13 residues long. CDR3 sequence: CSVVLAGADTQYF.

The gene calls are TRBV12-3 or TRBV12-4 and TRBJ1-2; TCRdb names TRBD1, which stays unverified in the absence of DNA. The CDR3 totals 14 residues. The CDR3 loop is CASSFQGDHYGYTF.

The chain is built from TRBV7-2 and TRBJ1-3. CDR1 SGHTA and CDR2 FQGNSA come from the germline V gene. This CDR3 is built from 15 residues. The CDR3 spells CASSLDKVSGNTIYF.

CDR3 protein: CSARSPGDTEAFF. The chain couples TRBV20-1 to TRBJ1-1; TCRdb's D gene call, TRBD1, goes unchecked for lack of DNA. Per germline, CDR1 DFQATT and CDR2 SNEGSKA (reference sequence). This CDR3 region has 13 residues.

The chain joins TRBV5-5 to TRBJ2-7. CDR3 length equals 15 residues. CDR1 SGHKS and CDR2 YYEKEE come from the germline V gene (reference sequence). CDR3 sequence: CASSLEQLPFYEQYF.

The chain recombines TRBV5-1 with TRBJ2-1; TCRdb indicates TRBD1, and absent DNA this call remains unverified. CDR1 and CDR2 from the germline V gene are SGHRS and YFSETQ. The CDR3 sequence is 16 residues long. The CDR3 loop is CASTWEGREYYNEQFF.

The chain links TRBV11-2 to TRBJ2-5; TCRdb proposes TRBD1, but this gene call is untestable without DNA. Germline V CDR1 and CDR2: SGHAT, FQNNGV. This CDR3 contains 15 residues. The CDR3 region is CASSPLYRGTETQYF.

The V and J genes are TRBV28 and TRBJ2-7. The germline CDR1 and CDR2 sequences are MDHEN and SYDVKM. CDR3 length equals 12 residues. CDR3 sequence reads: CASSLYGVEQYF. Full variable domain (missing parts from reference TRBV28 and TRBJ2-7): DVKVTQSSRYLVKRTGEKVFLECVQDMDHENMFWYRQDPGLGLRLIYFSYDVKMKEKGDIPEGYSVSREKKERFSLILESASTNQTSMYLCASSLYGVEQYFGPGTRLTVT.

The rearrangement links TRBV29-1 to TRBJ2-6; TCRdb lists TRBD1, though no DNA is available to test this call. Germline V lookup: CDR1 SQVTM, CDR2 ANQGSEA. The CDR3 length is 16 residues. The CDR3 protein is CSVIGTGESGANVLTF.

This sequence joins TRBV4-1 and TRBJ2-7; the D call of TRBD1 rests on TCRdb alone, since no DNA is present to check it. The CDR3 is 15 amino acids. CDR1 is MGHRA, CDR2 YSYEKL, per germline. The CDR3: CASSQAPGQTYEQYF.